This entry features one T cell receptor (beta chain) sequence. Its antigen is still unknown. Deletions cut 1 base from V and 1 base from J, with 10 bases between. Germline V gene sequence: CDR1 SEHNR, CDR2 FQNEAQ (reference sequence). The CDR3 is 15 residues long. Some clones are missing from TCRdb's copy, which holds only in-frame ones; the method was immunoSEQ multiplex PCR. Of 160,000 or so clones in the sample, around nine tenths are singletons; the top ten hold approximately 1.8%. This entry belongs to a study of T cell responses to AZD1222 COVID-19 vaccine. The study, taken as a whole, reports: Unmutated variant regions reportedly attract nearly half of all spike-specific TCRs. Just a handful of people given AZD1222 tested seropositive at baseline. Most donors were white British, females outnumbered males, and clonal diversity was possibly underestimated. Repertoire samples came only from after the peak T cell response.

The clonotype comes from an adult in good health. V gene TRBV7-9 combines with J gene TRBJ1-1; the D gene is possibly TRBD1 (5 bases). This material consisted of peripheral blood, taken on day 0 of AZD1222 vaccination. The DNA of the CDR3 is TGTGCCAGCAGCTTAGGGCAGGGAGCGAACACTGAAGCTTTCTTT. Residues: CASSLGQGANTEAFF.